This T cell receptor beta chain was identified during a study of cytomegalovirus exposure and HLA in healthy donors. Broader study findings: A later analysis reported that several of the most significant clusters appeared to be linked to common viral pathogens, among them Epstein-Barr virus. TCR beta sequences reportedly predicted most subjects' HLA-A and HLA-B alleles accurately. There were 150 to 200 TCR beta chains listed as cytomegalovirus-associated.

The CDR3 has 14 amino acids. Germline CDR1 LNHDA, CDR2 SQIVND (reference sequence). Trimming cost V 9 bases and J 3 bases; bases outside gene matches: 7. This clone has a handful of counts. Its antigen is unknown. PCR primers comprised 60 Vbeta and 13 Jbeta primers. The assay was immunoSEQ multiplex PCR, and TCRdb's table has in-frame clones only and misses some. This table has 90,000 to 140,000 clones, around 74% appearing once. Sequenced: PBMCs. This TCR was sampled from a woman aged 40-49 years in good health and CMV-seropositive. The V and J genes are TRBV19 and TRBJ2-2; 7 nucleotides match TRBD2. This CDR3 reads CARNGREDTGELFF. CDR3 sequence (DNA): TGTGCCAGAAATGGCCGGGAGGACACCGGGGAGCTGTTTTTT.